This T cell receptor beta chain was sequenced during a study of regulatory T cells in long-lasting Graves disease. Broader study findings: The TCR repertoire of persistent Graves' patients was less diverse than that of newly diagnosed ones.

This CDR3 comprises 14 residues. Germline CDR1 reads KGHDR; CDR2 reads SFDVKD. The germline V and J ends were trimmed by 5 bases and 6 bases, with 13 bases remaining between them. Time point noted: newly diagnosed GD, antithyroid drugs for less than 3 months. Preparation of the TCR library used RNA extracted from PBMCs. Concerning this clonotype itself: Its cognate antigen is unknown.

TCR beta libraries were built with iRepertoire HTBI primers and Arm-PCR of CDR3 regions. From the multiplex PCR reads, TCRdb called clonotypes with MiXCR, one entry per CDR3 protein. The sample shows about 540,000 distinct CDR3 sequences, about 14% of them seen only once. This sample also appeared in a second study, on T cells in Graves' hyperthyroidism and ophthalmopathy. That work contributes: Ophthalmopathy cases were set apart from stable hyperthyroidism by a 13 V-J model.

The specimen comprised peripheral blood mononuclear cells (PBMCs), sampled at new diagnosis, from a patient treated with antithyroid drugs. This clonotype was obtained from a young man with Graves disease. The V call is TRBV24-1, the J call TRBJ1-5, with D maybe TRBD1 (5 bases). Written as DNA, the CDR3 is TGTGCCACCAGTGGTCAGGGAGTGGCTCAGCCCCAGCATTTT. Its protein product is CATSGQGVAQPQHF.